This TCR beta chain stems from a study of T cells expressing NK-cell markers. Germline assignment: CDR1 SGHDN and CDR2 FVKESK. There are 14 residues in the CDR3. TCRdb reprocessed the 5' RACE reads; each CDR3 protein has one entry and no DNA is given. Its clone listing holds about 170,000 distinct CDR3 sequences. The chain uses TRBV14 and TRBJ2-1; TCRdb calls TRBD2, which cannot be checked without DNA. The sample consisted of blood T cells: a sorted CD56 or NKG2C T cell subset, CD4+ or CD8+ T cells, or bulk PBMC T cells (not recorded which). The clonotype was recovered from a man aged 18 to 69 in good health. CDR3 amino acids: CASSRRTGYNEQFF.